Each of the 17 T cell receptor beta chains below was sequenced from the same sample in a study of T cells after yellow fever vaccination. MiXCR, run by TCRdb on the 5' RACE reads, gives a single entry per CDR3 protein. The sample has about 340,000 distinct CDR3 sequences; approximately 12% are singletons. This specimen was CD4+ T cells sorted from PBMCs, taken 15 days after the yellow fever booster vaccination. These receptors were taken from a man aged 18-30 years who received the YFV17D yellow fever vaccine.

The chain is built from TRBV20-1 and TRBJ1-5, with a weak D call TRBD1 (6 bases). This CDR3 region has 13 residues. Per germline, CDR1 DFQATT and CDR2 SNEGSKA (reference sequence). Trimming took 3 bases from V and 7 from J, leaving 13 bases between them. This chain's CDR3 is CSASFVGGQPQHF. DNA of the CDR3: TGCAGTGCTAGTTTTGTCGGGGGCCAGCCCCAGCATTTT.

This chain links TRBV30 with TRBJ2-3; D may be TRBD2 (5 bases). The V and J ends lost 7 bases and 2 bases respectively, with 13 bases between them. The length of the CDR3 is 13 residues. Germline-derived CDR1 and CDR2 are GTSNPN and SVGIG (reference sequence). The CDR3 sequence is CASAPGLTDTQYF. As DNA, the CDR3 is TGTGCCTCCGCGCCCGGACTCACAGATACGCAGTATTTT.

Only a few counts were recorded for this clonotype. The rearrangement links TRBV11-2 to TRBJ2-7; D might be TRBD1 (6 bases). Germline CDR1 is SGHAT and CDR2 is FQNNGV. The V and J ends lost 3 bases and 7 bases respectively, with 13 bases between them. This CDR3 region has 13 residues. The CDR3 bases are TGTGCCAGCAGCTTTACAGGGCAGGGGGAGCAGTACGTC. This gives the protein CASSFTGQGEQYV.

In this sample, this clonotype turned up a few times. V usage is TRBV5-1 and J usage is TRBJ1-3; D is unclear. V shed 2 bases and J shed 2 bases, with 2 bases lying between them. This CDR3 spans 12 amino acids. From germline, CDR1 is SGHRS and CDR2 YFSETQ. CDR3: CASSFAGNTIYF. In nucleotides, the CDR3 is TGCGCCAGCAGCTTTGCTGGAAACACCATATATTTT.

This clonotype was seen a handful of times. The chain couples TRBV7-2 to TRBJ2-3; 9 bases are shared with TRBD2. The CDR3 is made up of 17 amino acids. The germline V gene encodes CDR1 SGHTA and CDR2 FQGNSA. The V gene end was trimmed by 3 bases and the J gene end by 1 base; junction bases not matched to a gene: 8. The CDR3: CASSFAASGGRTDTQYF. For the CDR3, the DNA is TGTGCCAGCAGCTTTGCCGCCAGCGGGGGGCGCACAGATACGCAGTATTTT.

The chain's CDR3 is CSVEAMSGGAGELFF. The DNA for the CDR3 is TGCAGCGTTGAAGCCATGAGCGGGGGGGCCGGGGAGCTGTTTTTT. V is TRBV29-1 and J is TRBJ2-2; TRBD2 matches 10 bases. Germline CDR1 is SQVTM and CDR2 is ANQGSEA. CDR3 length: 15 residues. Germline trimming cut 1 base from V and 6 bases from J; bases unmatched to any gene: 5.

The J gene is TRBJ2-1, the V gene TRBV12-3 or TRBV12-4; D is possibly TRBD2 (5 bases). CDR3 size: 14 residues. The ends were cut back, 7 bases at V and 5 bases at J, with 15 bases in the middle. The CDR3 DNA reads TGTGCCAGCACCCTCAGACCCGGGAACAATGAGCAGTTCTTC. This translates into CASTLRPGNNEQFF.

This clonotype was detected ten times or more. The rearrangement links TRBV5-1 to TRBJ2-3; 7 nucleotides line up with TRBD2. V lost 0 bases to trimming and J lost 5 bases; unmatched junction nucleotides: 0. The CDR3 covers 13 residues. Germline V gene data show CDR1 as SGHRS and CDR2 as YFSETQ. CDR3 DNA: TGCGCCAGCAGCTTGGAGCGGGGAGATACGCAGTATTTT. Translation gives CASSLERGDTQYF.

This clonotype was seen only a few times. This chain uses TRBV12-3 or TRBV12-4 with TRBJ1-5; D gene unclear. The CDR3 is 14 residues long. V lost 6 bases to trimming and J lost 8 bases, with 17 bases between them. CDR3: CASSPSPDLKPQHF. In nucleotides, the CDR3 is TGTGCCAGCAGCCCCTCACCCGACTTGAAGCCCCAGCATTTT.

V is TRBV6-2 or TRBV6-3 and J is TRBJ2-1; possible D gene TRBD2, 5 bases. This CDR3 contains 13 residues. V shed 6 bases and J shed 8 bases, with 14 bases lying between them. Germline V lookup: CDR1 MNHEY, CDR2 SVGEGT. In DNA, the CDR3 is TGTGCCAGCAGGGTACTAGTCATCGATGAGCAGTTCTTC. It specifies CASRVLVIDEQFF.

There are a few counts of this clonotype. V is TRBV9 and J is TRBJ2-1; D is ambiguous. The CDR3 is made up of 13 amino acids. The ends were cut back, 0 bases at V and 9 bases at J, with 10 bases in the middle. CDR1 is SGDLS, CDR2 YYNGEE, per germline. The CDR3 reads CASSVGPGGEQFF. The CDR3, as DNA: TGTGCCAGCAGCGTAGGTCCGGGCGGTGAGCAGTTCTTC.

The V gene is TRBV7-9, the J gene TRBJ2-2, with D perhaps matching TRBD1 (5 bases). The CDR3 is 14 amino acids. Trimming took 2 bases from V and 7 from J, leaving 11 bases between them. Germline lookup yields CDR1 SEHNR and CDR2 FQNEAQ (reference sequence). The CDR3 nucleotides are TGTGCCAGCAGCTTACAGGGTGGTTACGGGGAGCTGTTTTTT. It yields the protein CASSLQGGYGELFF.

The chain has TRBV6-5 and TRBJ2-3; the match to TRBD1 covers 7 bases. From germline, CDR1 is MNHEY and CDR2 SVGAGI. The CDR3 is made up of 13 amino acids. With V trimmed by 6 bases and J by 10 bases, 10 bases remained unmatched. Here the CDR3 reads CASREDRAGAQYF. The CDR3 nucleotides are TGTGCCAGCAGAGAAGACAGGGCCGGTGCGCAGTATTTT.

This clonotype showed up just a few times. J is TRBJ2-3 and V is TRBV4-3; 8 bases are shared with TRBD2. The trim removed 5 bases at V and 5 bases at J, leaving 12 bases unmatched. Germline V gene sequence: CDR1 LGHNA, CDR2 YSLEER. The CDR3 covers 16 residues. Here the CDR3 reads CASSVGTGGQVDTQYF. CDR3 nucleotide sequence: TGCGCCAGCAGCGTTGGGACGGGGGGGCAGGTAGATACGCAGTATTTT.

This clonotype was observed a handful of times. This chain uses TRBV7-3 with TRBJ1-3; D not certain. Germline values: CDR1 SGHTA, CDR2 FQGTGA. The CDR3 is 17 residues long. The germline V and J ends were trimmed by 1 base and 3 bases, with 16 bases remaining between them. As DNA, the CDR3 is TGTGCCAGCAGCTTAATTTGTACGATCCAGCTTGGAAACACCATATATTTT. Amino acid sequence: CASSLICTIQLGNTIYF.

This chain uses TRBV9 with TRBJ2-5; the D gene is possibly TRBD1 (5 bases). This CDR3 is built from 13 residues. Germline CDR1 reads SGDLS; CDR2 reads YYNGEE. V shed 5 bases and J shed 0 bases, with 8 bases lying between them. CDR3 in DNA: TGTGCCAGCAGTGGGGCAAACCAAGAGACCCAGTACTTC. Encoded protein: CASSGANQETQYF.

This chain connects TRBV12-3 or TRBV12-4 to TRBJ2-5; no clear D gene. The CDR3 runs 13 residues. V was shortened by 6 bases and J by 7 bases, with 15 bases between the two germline ends. The CDR3 sequence is CASSRDSSGTQYF. Written as DNA, the CDR3 is TGTGCCAGCAGCCGCGACTCGTCGGGGACCCAGTACTTC.